Following are 20 T cell receptor beta chains from one sample sequenced in a study of blood T cell repertoires in COVID-19. Generated by immunoSEQ multiplex PCR, the TCRdb table keeps only in-frame clones and is missing some. Of about 440,000 clones listed, 90% are singletons. The specimen was PBMCs or T cells enriched from blood (not recorded which). The origin of the receptors is a man younger than 35 who had recovered from COVID-19.

The chain joins TRBV5-4 to TRBJ2-1; 13 bases map to TRBD2. The V segment lost 4 bases and the J segment 5 bases; nucleotides outside the gene matches: 6. Germline loops: CDR1 SGHNT, CDR2 YYREEE (reference sequence). The CDR3 extends over 16 amino acids. CDR3 nucleotides: TGTGCCAGCAGCACCTCCGGGACTAGCGGGAACAATGAGCAGTTCTTC. Translated: CASSTSGTSGNNEQFF. The full variable domain, in which reference TRBV5-4 and TRBJ2-1 provide the parts outside the CDR3, is ETGVTQSPTHLIKTRGQQVTLRCSSQSGHNTVSWYQQALGQGPQFIFQYYREEENGRGNFPPRFSGLQFPNYSSELNVNALELDDSALYLCASSTSGTSGNNEQFFGPGTRLTVL.

This sequence joins TRBV9 and TRBJ2-1; the match to TRBD2 covers 13 bases. The CDR3 consists of 16 residues. V shed 0 bases and J 9 bases; nucleotides not matched to a gene: 6. Germline values: CDR1 SGDLS, CDR2 YYNGEE. CDR3 residues: CASSVAGLAGVGEQFF. The CDR3 nucleotides read TGTGCCAGCAGCGTAGCAGGACTAGCGGGAGTGGGTGAGCAGTTCTTC.

The V and J genes are TRBV5-6 and TRBJ1-4; possible D gene TRBD1, 5 bases. The length of the CDR3 is 14 residues. Germline V gene sequence: CDR1 SGHDT, CDR2 YYEEEE. V gave up 0 bases and J gave up 5 bases, with 8 bases separating them. CDR3: CASSLGQLNEKLFF. The CDR3 nucleotides are TGTGCCAGCAGCTTGGGACAGCTGAATGAAAAACTGTTTTTT.

This rearrangement joins TRBV19 to TRBJ2-7; no clear D gene. CDR1 is LNHDA, CDR2 SQIVND, per germline (reference sequence). The CDR3 contains 12 residues. V dropped 8 bases and J dropped 0 bases, with 8 bases sitting between them. The CDR3 sequence: CASGHSSYEQYF. In DNA, the CDR3 is TGTGCCAGTGGTCACAGCTCCTACGAGCAGTACTTC.

The rearrangement uses TRBV6-5 and TRBJ2-7; 9 nucleotides match TRBD1. This CDR3 comprises 14 residues. The germline gives CDR1 MNHEY, CDR2 SVGAGI. The trim removed 7 bases at V and 4 bases at J, leaving 8 bases unmatched. CDR3 DNA sequence: TGTGCCAGCAACTCGGGACAGGGAAGGTACGAGCAGTACTTC. Translating gives CASNSGQGRYEQYF.

The gene calls are TRBV10-3 and TRBJ1-1; D gene uncertain. CDR1 is ENHRY and CDR2 is SYGVKD in the germline V gene. V lost 4 bases and J lost 3, with 9 bases in between. The CDR3 spans 13 residues. CDR3 residues: CAISVERDTEAFF. The CDR3 nucleotides read TGTGCCATCAGTGTCGAGAGAGACACTGAAGCTTTCTTT.

The chain carries TRBV5-1 and TRBJ1-1, with D maybe TRBD1 (5 bases). The V end lost 0 bases, the J end lost 7 bases, and 10 bases lay between the germline ends. Germline CDR1 and CDR2: SGHRS and YFSETQ. This CDR3 spans 13 amino acids. CDR3 in DNA: TGCGCCAGCAGCTTGGTGGGGCCGGGTGAAGCTTTCTTT. This sequence encodes CASSLVGPGEAFF. The full variable domain, rest sourced from reference TRBV5-1 and TRBJ1-1, is KAGVTQTPRYLIKTRGQQVTLSCSPISGHRSVSWYQQTPGQGLQFLFEYFSETQRNKGNFPGRFSGRQFSNSRSEMNVSTLELGDSALYLCASSLVGPGEAFFGQGTRLTVV.

The CDR3 here is CASSQVSTGTNYGYTF. The CDR3 DNA reads TGTGCCAGCAGCCAAGTTTCGACAGGGACTAACTATGGCTACACCTTC. The chain combines TRBV3-1 (or the pseudogene TRBV3-2) with TRBJ1-2, with 7 bases lining up with TRBD1. The CDR3 loop spans 16 amino acids. From germline, CDR1 is LGHDT and CDR2 YNNKEL (reference sequence). V trimming: 1 base; J trimming: 0 bases; junction bases outside the gene matches: 5.

This clone was found once. The chain's CDR3 is CASSSLYNSPLHF. The DNA for the CDR3 is TGTGCCAGCAGTTCCCTCTATAATTCACCCCTCCACTTT. The chain links TRBV27 to TRBJ1-6; D gene ambiguous. Between the trimmed V and J ends, which lost 4 bases and 3 bases, there was a span of 4 bases. Germline values: CDR1 MNHEY, CDR2 SMNVEV (reference sequence). This CDR3 is built from 13 residues.

The chain combines TRBV9 with TRBJ2-1; TRBD1 agrees at 11 bases. Germline assignment: CDR1 SGDLS and CDR2 YYNGEE. V lost 3 bases to trimming and J lost 9 bases; unmatched junction nucleotides: 5. The CDR3 totals 14 residues. Here the CDR3 DNA reads TGTGCCAGCAGCGCCGGACAGGGGGCGAGTGAGCAGTTCTTC. It encodes CASSAGQGASEQFF.

This rearrangement joins TRBV28 to TRBJ1-1; D gene ambiguous. Germline CDR1 is MDHEN and CDR2 is SYDVKM. This CDR3 is built from 15 residues. Between the trimmed V and J ends, which lost 8 bases and 6 bases, there was a span of 22 bases. DNA of the CDR3: TGTGCCAGCCGCTATAGCGGCCAAAAGACCTCTGAAGCTTTCTTT. Protein: CASRYSGQKTSEAFF.

This sequence joins TRBV7-6 and TRBJ1-5; TRBD1 aligns across 11 bases. CDR3 length: 21 amino acids. The germline V gene has CDR1 SGHVS and CDR2 FNYEAQ. The V segment lost 4 bases and the J segment 6 bases; nucleotides outside the gene matches: 23. The CDR3 region has the DNA TGTGCCAGCAGCTACCGACCGCCCGGGACAGGGGGTAGTATAGTCGGTCAGCCCCAGCATTTT. It is translated as CASSYRPPGTGGSIVGQPQHF.

This sequence joins TRBV5-1 and TRBJ2-1, with TRBD1 matching 8 bases. Germline V lookup: CDR1 SGHRS, CDR2 YFSETQ. Unmatched junction bases numbered 12, after V lost 5 bases and J lost 2 bases. The CDR3 has 17 amino acids. The CDR3: CASSSTARTGTYNEQFF. For the CDR3, the DNA is TGCGCCAGCAGTTCGACCGCCAGGACAGGGACCTACAATGAGCAGTTCTTC.

This CDR3 is CASSFGRERRRDEQYF. CDR3 in DNA: TGTGCCAGTAGTTTTGGACGGGAGCGACGTCGGGACGAGCAGTACTTC. V and J are TRBV19 and TRBJ2-7, with TRBD2 as a possible D gene (6 bases). This CDR3 contains 16 residues. Germline V gene sequence: CDR1 LNHDA, CDR2 SQIVND (reference sequence). The V gene lost 5 bases and the J gene lost 5 bases, with 22 bases spanning the gap.

The chain recombines TRBV10-2 with TRBJ1-5; the D is unclear. Germline V gene data show CDR1 as WSHSY and CDR2 as SAAADI. V lost 3 bases to trimming and J lost 5 bases, with 20 bases between them. This CDR3 has 17 residues. The DNA for the CDR3 is TGCGCCAGCAGTGAAAAACCGGTCGCTTCCCCCCATCAGCCCCAGCATTTT. Protein sequence: CASSEKPVASPHQPQHF.

V usage is TRBV21-1 and J usage is TRBJ1-1. TRBV21-1 constitutes a pseudogene. The CDR3 is 14 residues long. CDR3 protein: CASSKAVSYTEAFF. Written as DNA, the CDR3 is TGTGCCAGCAGCAAAGCGGTAAGCTACACTGAAGCTTTCTTT.

This clone was observed a single time. This chain links TRBV7-9 with TRBJ1-2; 10 nucleotides match TRBD1. V was clipped by 0 bases and J by 2 bases; unmatched bases: 0. This CDR3 is built from 15 residues. CDR1 is SEHNR and CDR2 is FQNEAQ in the germline V gene (reference sequence). CDR3 bases: TGTGCCAGCAGCTTAGCGACAGGGGGCAACTATGGCTACACCTTC. It yields the protein CASSLATGGNYGYTF.

V is TRBV27 and J is TRBJ2-1, with D tentatively TRBD2 (6 bases). The CDR3 covers 15 residues. V was shortened by 5 bases and J by 9 bases, with 20 bases between the two germline ends. Germline CDR1 is MNHEY and CDR2 is SMNVEV (reference sequence). The CDR3 bases are TGTGCCAGCAGTCTCCCTTTAGCGGCGAACCGTGAGCAGTTCTTC. It encodes CASSLPLAANREQFF.

The CDR3 protein is CSVEGPTGTGELFF. CDR3 bases: TGCAGCGTTGAAGGCCCTACCGGGACCGGGGAGCTGTTTTTT. The gene calls are TRBV29-1 and TRBJ2-2; D is ambiguous. The ends were cut back, 1 base at V and 5 bases at J, with 11 bases in the middle. Germline CDR1 SQVTM, CDR2 ANQGSEA. The CDR3 contains 14 residues.

The rearrangement joins TRBV7-9 to TRBJ1-5; D is uncertain. The CDR3 loop spans 14 amino acids. Germline V gene lookup returns CDR1 SEHNR and CDR2 FQNEAQ (reference sequence). The V and J ends lost 5 bases and 7 bases respectively, with 15 bases between them. The CDR3 DNA follows: TGTGCCAGCAGCCTTGGCCCCCGGCGGCAGCCCCAGCATTTT. Translating it yields CASSLGPRRQPQHF.